This T cell receptor beta chain is drawn from a study of blood T cell repertoires in COVID-19. CDR1 and CDR2 (germline): MNHNY, SVGAGI (reference sequence). The CDR3 spans 16 residues. V was shortened by 6 bases and J by 0 bases, with 15 bases between the two germline ends. Generated by immunoSEQ multiplex PCR, the TCRdb table keeps only in-frame clones and is missing some. Of about 100,000 clones listed, about 91% are singletons. V usage is TRBV6-6 and J usage is TRBJ1-3; possibly TRBD1 for D (6 bases). Sequenced input: peripheral blood. The source is a human donor in a cohort sampled during active COVID-19. The DNA for the CDR3 is TGTGCCAGCAGCCACAACAGGGAGAGCTCTGGAAACACCATATATTTT. It translates to CASSHNRESSGNTIYF.